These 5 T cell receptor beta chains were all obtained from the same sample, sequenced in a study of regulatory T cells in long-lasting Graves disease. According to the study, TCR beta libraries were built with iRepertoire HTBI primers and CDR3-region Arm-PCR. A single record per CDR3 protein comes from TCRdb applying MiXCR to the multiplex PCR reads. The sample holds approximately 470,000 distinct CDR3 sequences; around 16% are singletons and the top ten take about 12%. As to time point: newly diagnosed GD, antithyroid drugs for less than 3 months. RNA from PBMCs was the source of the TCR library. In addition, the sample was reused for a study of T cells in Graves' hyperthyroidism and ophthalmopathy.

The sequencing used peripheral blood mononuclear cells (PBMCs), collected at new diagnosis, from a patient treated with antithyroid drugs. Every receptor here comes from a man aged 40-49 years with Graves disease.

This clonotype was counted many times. The CDR3 coding sequence is TGTGCCAGCAGTCGCCGCGGGAACACTGAAGCTTTCTTT. Translation gives CASSRRGNTEAFF. The chain links TRBV3-1 to TRBJ1-1; D call uncertain. V lost 6 bases and J lost 1, with 9 bases in between. The CDR3 length is 13 residues. Germline V CDR1 and CDR2: LGHDT, YNNKEL (reference sequence).

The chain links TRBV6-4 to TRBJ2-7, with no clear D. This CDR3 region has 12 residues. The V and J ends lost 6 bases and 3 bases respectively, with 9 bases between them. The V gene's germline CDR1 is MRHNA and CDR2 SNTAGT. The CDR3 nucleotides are TGTGCCAGCAGCCCTTTCTACTACGAGCAGTACTTC. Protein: CASSPFYYEQYF.

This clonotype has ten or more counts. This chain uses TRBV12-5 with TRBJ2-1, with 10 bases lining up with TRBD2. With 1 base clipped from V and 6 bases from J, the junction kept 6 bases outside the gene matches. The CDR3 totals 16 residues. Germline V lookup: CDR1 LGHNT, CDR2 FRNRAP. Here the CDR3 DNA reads TGTGCTAGTGGTTTGGGCCTAGCGGGAGTCTTCAATGAGCAGTTCTTC. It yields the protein CASGLGLAGVFNEQFF.

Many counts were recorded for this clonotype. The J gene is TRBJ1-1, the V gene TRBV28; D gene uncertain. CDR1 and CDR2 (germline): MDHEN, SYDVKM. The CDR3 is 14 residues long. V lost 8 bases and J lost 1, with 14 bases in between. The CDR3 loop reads CASLEGWGNTEAFF. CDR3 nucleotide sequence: TGTGCCAGCCTTGAGGGCTGGGGGAACACTGAAGCTTTCTTT.

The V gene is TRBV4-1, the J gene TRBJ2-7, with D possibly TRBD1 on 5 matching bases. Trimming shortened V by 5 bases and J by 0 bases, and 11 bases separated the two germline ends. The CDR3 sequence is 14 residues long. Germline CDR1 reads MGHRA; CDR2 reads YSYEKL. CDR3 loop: CASSVSRDSYEQYF. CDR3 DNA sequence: TGCGCCAGCAGCGTGAGCAGGGACTCCTACGAGCAGTACTTC.